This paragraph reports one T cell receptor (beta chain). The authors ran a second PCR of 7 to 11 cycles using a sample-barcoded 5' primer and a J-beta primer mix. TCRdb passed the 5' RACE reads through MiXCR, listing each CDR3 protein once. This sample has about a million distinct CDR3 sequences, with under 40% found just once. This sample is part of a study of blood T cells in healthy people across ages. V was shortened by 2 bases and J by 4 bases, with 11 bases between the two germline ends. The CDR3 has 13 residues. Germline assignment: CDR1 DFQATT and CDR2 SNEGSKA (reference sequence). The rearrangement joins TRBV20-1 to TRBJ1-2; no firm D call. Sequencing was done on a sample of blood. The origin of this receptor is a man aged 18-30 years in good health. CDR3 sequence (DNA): TGCAGTGCTAGAACGGCGGGTTTCTATGGCTACACCTTC. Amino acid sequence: CSARTAGFYGYTF.